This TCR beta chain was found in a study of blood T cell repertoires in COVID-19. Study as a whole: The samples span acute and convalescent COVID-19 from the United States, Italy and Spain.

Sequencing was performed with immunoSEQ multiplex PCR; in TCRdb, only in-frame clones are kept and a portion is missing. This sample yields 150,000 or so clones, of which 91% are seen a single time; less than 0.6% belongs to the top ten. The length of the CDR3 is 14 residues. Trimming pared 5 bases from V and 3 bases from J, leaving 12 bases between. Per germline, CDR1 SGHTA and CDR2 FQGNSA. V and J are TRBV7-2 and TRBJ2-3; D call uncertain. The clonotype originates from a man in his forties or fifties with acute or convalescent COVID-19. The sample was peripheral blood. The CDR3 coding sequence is TGTGCCAGCAGCCCTTCGGTTGCGACAGATACGCAGTATTTT. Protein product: CASSPSVATDTQYF.